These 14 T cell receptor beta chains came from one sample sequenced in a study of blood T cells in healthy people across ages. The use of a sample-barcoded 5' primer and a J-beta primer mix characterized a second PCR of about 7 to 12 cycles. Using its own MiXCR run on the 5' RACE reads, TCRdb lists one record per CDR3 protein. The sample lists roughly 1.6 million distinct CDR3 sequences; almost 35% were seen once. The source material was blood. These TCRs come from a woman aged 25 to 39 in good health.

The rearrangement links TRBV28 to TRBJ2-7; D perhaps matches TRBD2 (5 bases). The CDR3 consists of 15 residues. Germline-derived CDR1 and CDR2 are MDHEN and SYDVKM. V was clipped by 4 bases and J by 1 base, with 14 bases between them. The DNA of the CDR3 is TGTGCCAGCAGTTCCAGGACTCCGGCGTCCTACGAGCAGTACTTC. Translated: CASSSRTPASYEQYF.

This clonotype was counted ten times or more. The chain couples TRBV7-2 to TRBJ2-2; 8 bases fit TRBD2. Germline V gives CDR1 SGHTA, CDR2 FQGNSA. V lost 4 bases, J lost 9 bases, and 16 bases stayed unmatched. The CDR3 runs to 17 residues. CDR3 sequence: CASSSPRRGGGNRELFF. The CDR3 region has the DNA TGTGCCAGCAGCTCCCCCCGGAGAGGCGGGGGGAACAGGGAGCTGTTTTTT.

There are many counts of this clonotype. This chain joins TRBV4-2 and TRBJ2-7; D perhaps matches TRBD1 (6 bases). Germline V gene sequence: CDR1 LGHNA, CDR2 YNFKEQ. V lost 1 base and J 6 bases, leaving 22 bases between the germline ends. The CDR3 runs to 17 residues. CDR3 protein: CASSQALYQQGLSEQYF. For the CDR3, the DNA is TGTGCCAGCAGCCAAGCACTTTACCAGCAGGGGCTTAGCGAGCAGTACTTC.

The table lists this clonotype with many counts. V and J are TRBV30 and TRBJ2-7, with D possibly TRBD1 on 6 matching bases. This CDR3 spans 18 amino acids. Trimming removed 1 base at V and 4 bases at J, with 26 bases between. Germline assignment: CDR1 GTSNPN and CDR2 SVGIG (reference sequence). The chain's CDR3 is CAWSGPVLRDTIFYEQYF. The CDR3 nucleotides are TGTGCCTGGAGTGGTCCCGTTCTCCGGGACACCATCTTTTACGAGCAGTACTTC.

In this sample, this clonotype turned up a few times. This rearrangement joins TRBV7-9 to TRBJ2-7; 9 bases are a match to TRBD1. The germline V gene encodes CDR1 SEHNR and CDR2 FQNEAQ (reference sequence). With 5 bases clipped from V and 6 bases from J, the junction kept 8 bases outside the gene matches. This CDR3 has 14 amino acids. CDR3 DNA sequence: TGTGCCAGCAGCCCCTGGACAGGGGAAGGCGAGCAGTACTTC. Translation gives CASSPWTGEGEQYF.

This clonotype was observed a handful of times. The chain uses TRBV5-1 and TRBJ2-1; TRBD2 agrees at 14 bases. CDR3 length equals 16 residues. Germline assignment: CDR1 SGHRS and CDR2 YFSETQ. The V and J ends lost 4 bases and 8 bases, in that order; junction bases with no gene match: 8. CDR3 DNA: TGCGCCAGCAGCGCACGGACTAGCGGGAGGATGGATGAGCAGTTCTTC. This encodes CASSARTSGRMDEQFF.

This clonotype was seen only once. CDR3 amino acids: CSARKLAGSVDTQYF. DNA of the CDR3: TGCAGTGCTAGAAAACTAGCGGGGTCGGTAGATACGCAGTATTTT. This rearrangement joins TRBV20-1 to TRBJ2-3; 10 bases align to TRBD2. Unmatched junction bases numbered 7, after V lost 2 bases and J lost 5 bases. The germline gives CDR1 DFQATT, CDR2 SNEGSKA (reference sequence). There are 15 residues in the CDR3.

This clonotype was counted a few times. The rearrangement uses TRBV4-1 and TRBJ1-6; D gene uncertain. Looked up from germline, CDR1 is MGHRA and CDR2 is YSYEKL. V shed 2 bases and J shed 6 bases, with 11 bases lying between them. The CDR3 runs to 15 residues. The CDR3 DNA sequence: TGCGCCAGCAGCCAACAGCCTAGGATTAATTCACCCCTCCACTTT. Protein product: CASSQQPRINSPLHF.

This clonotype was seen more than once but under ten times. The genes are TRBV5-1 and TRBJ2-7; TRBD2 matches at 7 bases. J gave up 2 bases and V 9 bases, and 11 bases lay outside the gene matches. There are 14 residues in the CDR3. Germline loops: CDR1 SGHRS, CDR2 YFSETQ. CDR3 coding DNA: TGCGCCACCGCTAGCGGAGCTCCGACCTACGAGCAGTACTTC. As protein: CATASGAPTYEQYF.

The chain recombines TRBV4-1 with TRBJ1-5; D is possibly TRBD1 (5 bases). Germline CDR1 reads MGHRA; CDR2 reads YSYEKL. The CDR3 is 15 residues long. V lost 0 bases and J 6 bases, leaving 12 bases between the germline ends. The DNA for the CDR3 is TGCGCCAGCAGCCAAGATTCGGGGGGAGTTCAGCCCCAGCATTTT. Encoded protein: CASSQDSGGVQPQHF.

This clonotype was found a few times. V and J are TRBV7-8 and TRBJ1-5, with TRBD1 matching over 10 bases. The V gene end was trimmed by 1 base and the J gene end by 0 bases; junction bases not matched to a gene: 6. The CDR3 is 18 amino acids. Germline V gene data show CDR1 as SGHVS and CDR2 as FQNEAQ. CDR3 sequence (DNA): TGTGCCAGCAGCTTAGTAGGACAGGGGGATTATAGCAATCAGCCCCAGCATTTT. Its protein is CASSLVGQGDYSNQPQHF.

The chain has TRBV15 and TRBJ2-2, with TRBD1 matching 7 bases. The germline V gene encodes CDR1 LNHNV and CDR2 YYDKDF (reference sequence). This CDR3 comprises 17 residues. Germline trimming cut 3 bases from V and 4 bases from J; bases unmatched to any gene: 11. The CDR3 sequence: CATSSRIRGRGTGELFF. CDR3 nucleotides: TGTGCCACCAGCAGTCGGATTAGGGGGCGAGGCACCGGGGAGCTGTTTTTT.

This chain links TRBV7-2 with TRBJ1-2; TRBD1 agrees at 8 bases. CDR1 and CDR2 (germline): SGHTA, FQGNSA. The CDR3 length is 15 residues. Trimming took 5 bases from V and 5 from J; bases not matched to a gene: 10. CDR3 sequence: CASSVYDRGGYGYTF. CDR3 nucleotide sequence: TGTGCCAGCAGCGTGTACGACAGGGGAGGGTATGGCTACACCTTC.

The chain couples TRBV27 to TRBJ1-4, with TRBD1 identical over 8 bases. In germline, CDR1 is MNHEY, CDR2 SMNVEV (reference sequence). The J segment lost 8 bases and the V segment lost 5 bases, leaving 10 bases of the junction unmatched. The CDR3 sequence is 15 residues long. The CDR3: CASSLSGGAREKLFF. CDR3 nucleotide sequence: TGTGCCAGCAGTCTTTCAGGGGGCGCTAGGGAAAAACTGTTTTTT.